The next 30 T cell receptor beta chains were all read from a single sample in a study of technical replicates of blood from a few donors. TCRdb keeps only in-frame clones here, not all; method: immunoSEQ multiplex PCR. Among about 75,000 clones listed, 91% were seen once. Sequencing was done on a sample of T cells isolated from PBMCs. Source of these receptors: a human donor in good health. Some clones in this sample may be carry-over from other donors' samples.

The chain links TRBV7-2 to TRBJ2-1, with TRBD2 identical over 8 bases. The trim removed 1 base at V and 4 bases at J, leaving 3 bases unmatched. CDR1 is SGHTA, CDR2 FQGNSA, per germline. The CDR3 is 15 residues long. The CDR3 loop reads CASSLVTSVYNEQFF. The CDR3 DNA is TGTGCCAGCAGCTTAGTGACTAGCGTATACAATGAGCAGTTCTTC. Variable domain in full (rest from reference TRBV7-2 and TRBJ2-1): GAGVSQSPSNKVTEKGKDVELRCDPISGHTALYWYRQSLGQGLEFLIYFQGNSAPDKSGLPSDRFSAERTGGSVSTLTIQRTQQEDSAVYLCASSLVTSVYNEQFFGPGTRLTVL.

V gene TRBV11-2 combines with J gene TRBJ2-1; D might be TRBD1 (6 bases). Deletions cut 3 bases from V and 1 base from J, with 19 bases between. Germline V CDR1 and CDR2: SGHAT, FQNNGV. The CDR3 is 18 amino acids. CDR3 loop: CASSLRGLLKLSYNEQFF. CDR3 nucleotide sequence: TGTGCCAGCAGCTTGAGGGGGTTATTAAAGCTATCCTACAATGAGCAGTTCTTC.

The J gene is TRBJ1-6, the V gene TRBV7-6, with 7 bases aligning to TRBD1. V shed 11 bases, J shed 10 bases, and the junction held 11 bases outside the gene matches. The CDR3 length is 13 residues. CDR1 is SGHVS, CDR2 FNYEAQ, per germline. CDR3 sequence reads: CASGGQGRSPLHF. CDR3 in DNA: TGTGCCTCAGGGGGTCAAGGGAGGTCACCCCTCCACTTT.

This chain connects TRBV2 to TRBJ1-2, with D possibly matching TRBD1 (5 bases). The germline CDR1 and CDR2 sequences are SNHLY and FYNNEI. Trimming removed 6 bases from V and 4 bases from J, with 15 bases in between. The CDR3 is 14 residues long. The CDR3 bases are TGTGCCAGCAGCTCCGGGAGGGGCTCCTATGGCTACACCTTC. Protein product: CASSSGRGSYGYTF.

The chain couples TRBV9 to TRBJ1-2; D unresolved. This CDR3 is 18 amino acids long. Germline V gene data show CDR1 as SGDLS and CDR2 as YYNGEE. Trimming took 3 bases from V and 0 from J, leaving 21 bases between them. DNA for the CDR3: TGTGCCAGCAGCGGACCAGGCTCTGAGAGTCCTCCTAACTATGGCTACACCTTC. Translated: CASSGPGSESPPNYGYTF.

The chain is built from TRBV7-9 and TRBJ2-3; D uncertain. The germline V gene encodes CDR1 SEHNR and CDR2 FQNEAQ (reference sequence). The CDR3 has 13 residues. The ends were cut back, 7 bases at V and 3 bases at J, with 11 bases in the middle. Written as DNA, the CDR3 is TGTGCCAGCACTAACGAACCAACAGATACGCAGTATTTT. As protein: CASTNEPTDTQYF.

The chain combines TRBV6-5 with TRBJ1-2, with 9 bases identical to TRBD1. J was trimmed by 4 bases and V by 8 bases; bases with no gene match: 8. The CDR3 runs to 14 residues. CDR1 is MNHEY, CDR2 SVGAGI, per germline. The CDR3 loop is CASSDRGLGYGYTF. The CDR3 DNA is TGTGCCAGCTCGGACAGGGGACTTGGCTATGGCTACACCTTC.

The genes are TRBV10-3 and TRBJ2-7; 8 bases map to TRBD1. Per germline, CDR1 ENHRY and CDR2 SYGVKD. The CDR3 is 12 amino acids. With V trimmed by 8 bases and J by 5 bases, 5 bases remained unmatched. The CDR3 nucleotides are TGTGCCATCGCCCCAGGGGGCGACGAGCAGTACTTC. It translates to CAIAPGGDEQYF.

This clone has only one observation. The gene calls are TRBV9 and TRBJ2-6; TRBD1 is a possible D gene (6 bases). The CDR3 totals 17 residues. Trimming took off 1 base at V and 0 bases at J, with 11 bases between the two ends. Germline CDR1 reads SGDLS; CDR2 reads YYNGEE. CDR3 amino acids: CASSVRTDLSGANVLTF. The CDR3 DNA sequence: TGTGCCAGCAGCGTACGGACAGACCTCTCTGGGGCCAACGTCCTGACTTTC. The whole variable domain, remainder taken from reference TRBV9 and TRBJ2-6, is DSGVTQTPKHLITATGQRVTLRCSPRSGDLSVYWYQQSLDQGLQFLIQYYNGEERAKGNILERFSAQQFPDLHSELNLSSLELGDSALYFCASSVRTDLSGANVLTFGAGSRLTVL.

The chain links TRBV5-1 to TRBJ1-3; D not certain. Trimming cost V 0 bases and J 5 bases, with 9 bases left between them. Germline V gene lookup returns CDR1 SGHRS and CDR2 YFSETQ. The CDR3 totals 14 residues. CDR3 sequence: CASSLDNFRNTIYF. The DNA of the CDR3 is TGCGCCAGCAGCTTGGACAATTTCCGAAACACCATATATTTT. The complete variable domain, with remaining parts taken from reference TRBV5-1 and TRBJ1-3, reads KAGVTQTPRYLIKTRGQQVTLSCSPISGHRSVSWYQQTPGQGLQFLFEYFSETQRNKGNFPGRFSGRQFSNSRSEMNVSTLELGDSALYLCASSLDNFRNTIYFGEGSWLTVV.

The chain recombines TRBV10-3 with TRBJ1-3; 9 positions agree with TRBD1. Unmatched junction bases numbered 8, after V lost 5 bases and J lost 0 bases. The CDR3 consists of 17 residues. Germline lookup yields CDR1 ENHRY and CDR2 SYGVKD. The CDR3 DNA reads as TGTGCCATCAGTCCCGGGACAGGGTGGAGCTCTGGAAACACCATATATTTT. Encoded protein: CAISPGTGWSSGNTIYF.

The V gene is TRBV11-2, the J gene TRBJ2-1, with 8 positions matching TRBD1. The germline V gene has CDR1 SGHAT and CDR2 FQNNGV. The CDR3 loop spans 16 amino acids. Losses at the gene ends were 2 bases for V and 5 bases for J; bases not matched to a gene: 8. CDR3 amino acids: CASSLPQGAVNNEQFF. CDR3 nucleotides: TGTGCCAGCAGCTTACCCCAGGGGGCGGTCAACAATGAGCAGTTCTTC.

The table lists this clone with a count of one. The chain recombines TRBV6-1 with TRBJ2-5, with 11 bases aligning to TRBD1. This CDR3 comprises 13 residues. The junction had 2 bases not matched to a gene; V was cut back by 6 bases and J by 5 bases. Germline lookup yields CDR1 MNHNS and CDR2 SASEGT. The CDR3 here is CASRDRGLETQYF. As DNA, the CDR3 is TGTGCCAGCAGGGACAGGGGGCTGGAGACCCAGTACTTC.

The rearrangement links TRBV29-1 to TRBJ2-1; D may be TRBD1 (7 bases). Trimming took 7 bases from V and 5 from J, leaving 24 bases between them. Germline V CDR1 and CDR2: SQVTM, ANQGSEA. This CDR3 spans 16 amino acids. DNA of the CDR3: TGCAGCGCGCCGATTAACAGGGGAGGTTTTAACAATGAGCAGTTCTTC. This sequence encodes CSAPINRGGFNNEQFF.

The rearrangement uses TRBV10-3 and TRBJ1-5, with no clear D. Germline assignment: CDR1 ENHRY and CDR2 SYGVKD. V lost 4 bases and J 2 bases, leaving 3 bases between the germline ends. CDR3 size: 12 residues. The CDR3 nucleotides read TGTGCCATCAGTGCCGGCAATCAGCCCCAGCATTTT. Its translation: CAISAGNQPQHF.

In its sample, this clone was seen a few times. The chain recombines TRBV4-1 with TRBJ1-1, with TRBD1 matching 10 bases. This CDR3 spans 18 amino acids. V lost 4 bases, J lost 1 base, and 12 bases stayed unmatched. The germline V gene encodes CDR1 MGHRA and CDR2 YSYEKL. In nucleotides, the CDR3 is TGCGCCAGCAGCCTTATCCCGGGACAGGGGCCTACGAACACTGAAGCTTTCTTT. It translates to CASSLIPGQGPTNTEAFF.

This chain links TRBV5-5 with TRBJ1-4; tentatively, D is TRBD1 (5 bases). V dropped 3 bases and J dropped 8 bases, with 14 bases sitting between them. Looked up from germline, CDR1 is SGHKS and CDR2 is YYEKEE (reference sequence). This CDR3 spans 14 amino acids. CDR3 DNA: TGTGCCAGCAGCTCGGGGGGGGTACAAGAAAAACTGTTTTTT. This codes for CASSSGGVQEKLFF.

This chain links TRBV28 with TRBJ1-3; 7 bases are shared with TRBD1. With 4 bases clipped from V and 3 bases from J, the junction kept 12 bases outside the gene matches. The CDR3 contains 17 residues. Germline V lookup: CDR1 MDHEN, CDR2 SYDVKM. The DNA for the CDR3 is TGTGCCAGCAGTTCGCTAGACAGGGTAATTCTTGGAAACACCATATATTTT. Encoded protein: CASSSLDRVILGNTIYF. The full variable domain, its missing parts supplied by reference TRBV28 and TRBJ1-3, is DVKVTQSSRYLVKRTGEKVFLECVQDMDHENMFWYRQDPGLGLRLIYFSYDVKMKEKGDIPEGYSVSREKKERFSLILESASTNQTSMYLCASSSLDRVILGNTIYFGEGSWLTVV.

The J gene is TRBJ2-2, the V gene TRBV5-1; TRBD1 matches 9 bases. V lost 6 bases and J lost 3; bases outside the gene matches: 6. Germline-derived CDR1 and CDR2 are SGHRS and YFSETQ. The CDR3 totals 15 residues. The CDR3 reads CASKWTGDDTGELFF. As DNA, the CDR3 is TGCGCCAGCAAATGGACAGGGGACGACACCGGGGAGCTGTTTTTT.

In DNA, the CDR3 is TGTGCCAGCAGCCCTTTAGGGAGCGGGGGGGCTGGAGATACGCAGTATTTT. This sequence encodes CASSPLGSGGAGDTQYF. The V gene is TRBV7-2, the J gene TRBJ2-3; 10 nucleotides line up with TRBD2. The length of the CDR3 is 17 residues. Trimming removed 5 bases from V and 5 bases from J; junction bases left unmatched: 13. Germline V gene sequence: CDR1 SGHTA, CDR2 FQGNSA.

The chain recombines TRBV19 with TRBJ2-1; 9 positions agree with TRBD1. Germline V gene sequence: CDR1 LNHDA, CDR2 SQIVND (reference sequence). The CDR3 is 15 residues long. V lost 5 bases to trimming and J lost 2 bases; unmatched junction nucleotides: 4. CDR3 nucleotide sequence: TGTGCCAGTAGTGCCGGGACAGGGACCTACAATGAGCAGTTCTTC. Residues: CASSAGTGTYNEQFF.

The rearrangement links TRBV5-8 to TRBJ1-5; D is unresolved. This CDR3 region has 12 residues. Trimming removed 4 bases from V and 5 bases from J, with 7 bases in between. The germline gives CDR1 SGHTS, CDR2 YDEGEE. The CDR3 loop is CASSREYQPQHF. The CDR3 DNA reads as TGTGCCAGCAGCCGAGAGTATCAGCCCCAGCATTTT. Looking up the rest from reference TRBV5-8 and TRBJ1-5 gives the full variable domain: EAGVTQSPTHLIKTRGQQATLRCSPISGHTSVYWYQQALGLGLQFLLWYDEGEERNRGNFPPRFSGRQFPNYSSELNVNALELEDSALYLCASSREYQPQHFGDGTRLSIL.

The chain has TRBV5-1 and TRBJ2-1, with 10 bases aligning to TRBD2. Trimming removed 4 bases from V and 3 bases from J; junction bases left unmatched: 4. CDR3 length: 15 residues. Germline assignment: CDR1 SGHRS and CDR2 YFSETQ. This CDR3 is CASSNLAGGYNEQFF. The DNA of the CDR3 is TGCGCCAGCAGCAATTTAGCGGGGGGCTACAATGAGCAGTTCTTC.

The CDR3 nucleotides are TGTGCCAGCAGTCCCGAGACACAATATAATTCACCCCTCCACTTT. It codes for CASSPETQYNSPLHF. The chain carries TRBV2 and TRBJ1-6; D gene unclear. Germline assignment: CDR1 SNHLY and CDR2 FYNNEI. V was shortened by 5 bases and J by 4 bases, with 12 bases between the two germline ends. CDR3 length: 15 residues. The full variable domain, rest sourced from reference TRBV2 and TRBJ1-6, is EPEVTQTPSHQVTQMGQEVILRCVPISNHLYFYWYRQILGQKVEFLVSFYNNEISEKSEIFDDQFSVERPDGSNFTLKIRSTKLEDSAMYFCASSPETQYNSPLHFGNGTRLTVT.

The gene calls are TRBV7-2 and TRBJ2-1; 12 bases are shared with TRBD2. Germline V gene lookup returns CDR1 SGHTA and CDR2 FQGNSA. J was trimmed by 13 bases and V by 1 base; bases with no gene match: 5. The CDR3 spans 14 residues. In DNA form, the CDR3 reads TGTGCCAGCAGCTTAGAGGCTAGCGGGAGGGCTCAGTTCTTC. Protein: CASSLEASGRAQFF. The whole variable domain, remainder taken from reference TRBV7-2 and TRBJ2-1, is GAGVSQSPSNKVTEKGKDVELRCDPISGHTALYWYRQSLGQGLEFLIYFQGNSAPDKSGLPSDRFSAERTGGSVSTLTIQRTQQEDSAVYLCASSLEASGRAQFFGPGTRLTVL.

The chain has TRBV2 and TRBJ1-4; 9 nucleotides agree with TRBD1. V was clipped by 5 bases and J by 7 bases; unmatched bases: 5. The germline V gene encodes CDR1 SNHLY and CDR2 FYNNEI. This CDR3 contains 14 residues. The CDR3 sequence is CASSLQGAPEKLFF. CDR3 DNA: TGTGCCAGCAGTTTACAGGGGGCGCCTGAAAAACTGTTTTTT.

The chain recombines TRBV6-5 with TRBJ2-7, with D hard to call. The CDR3 spans 13 residues. Germline V gene lookup returns CDR1 MNHEY and CDR2 SVGAGI. V was cut by 5 bases and J by 0 bases, with 8 bases left in between. The CDR3 here is CASSAADSYEQYF. CDR3 bases: TGTGCCAGCAGTGCTGCGGACTCCTACGAGCAGTACTTC.

CDR3 amino acids: CASSSLGSGSYNEQFF. The CDR3 bases are TGCGCCAGCAGCTCCTTAGGTAGCGGGTCCTACAATGAGCAGTTCTTC. The chain joins TRBV5-1 to TRBJ2-1; 7 nucleotides line up with TRBD2. The ends lost 3 bases at V and 1 base at J; junction bases unmatched: 7. The CDR3 is made up of 16 amino acids. Germline loops: CDR1 SGHRS, CDR2 YFSETQ.

This clone was detected only once. This chain connects TRBV5-5 to TRBJ1-1; 7 bases fit TRBD1. CDR3 size: 13 residues. The junction had 7 bases not matched to a gene; V was cut back by 5 bases and J by 6 bases. The germline CDR1 and CDR2 sequences are SGHKS and YYEKEE (reference sequence). CDR3 DNA: TGTGCCAGCAGACCAGGGGGAAGGCCTGAAGCTTTCTTT. Its protein is CASRPGGRPEAFF.

The rearrangement links TRBV28 to TRBJ1-1; D perhaps matches TRBD1 (5 bases). CDR3 length: 14 amino acids. CDR1 is MDHEN and CDR2 is SYDVKM in the germline V gene. With 2 bases removed from V and 3 bases from J, the gap between germline ends came to 10 bases. CDR3 residues: CASSLQGYDTEAFF. In nucleotides, the CDR3 is TGTGCCAGCAGTTTACAGGGTTATGACACTGAAGCTTTCTTT.